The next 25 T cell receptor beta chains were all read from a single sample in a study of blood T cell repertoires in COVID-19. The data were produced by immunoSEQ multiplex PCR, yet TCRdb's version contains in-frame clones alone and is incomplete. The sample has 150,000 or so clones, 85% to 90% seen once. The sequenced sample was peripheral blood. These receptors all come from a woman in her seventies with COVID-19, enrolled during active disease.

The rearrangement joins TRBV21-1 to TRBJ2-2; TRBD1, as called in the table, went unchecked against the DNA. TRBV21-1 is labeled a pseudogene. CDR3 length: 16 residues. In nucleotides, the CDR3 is TGTGCCAGCAGCAACCGTGAGACAGAGAACACCGGGGAGCTGTTTTTT. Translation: CASSNRETENTGELFF.

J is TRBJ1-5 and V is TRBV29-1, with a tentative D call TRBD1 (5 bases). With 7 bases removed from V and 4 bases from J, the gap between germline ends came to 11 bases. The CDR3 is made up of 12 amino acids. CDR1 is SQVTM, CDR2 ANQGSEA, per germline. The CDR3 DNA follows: TGCAGCGCCGGGGGGGTTAATCAGCCCCAGCATTTT. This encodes CSAGGVNQPQHF.

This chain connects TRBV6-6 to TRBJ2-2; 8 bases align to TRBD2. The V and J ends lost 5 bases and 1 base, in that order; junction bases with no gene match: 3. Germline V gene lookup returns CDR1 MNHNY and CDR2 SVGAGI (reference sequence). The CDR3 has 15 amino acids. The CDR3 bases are TGTGCCAGCAGTGTAGCGGGGCGGAACACCGGGGAGCTGTTTTTT. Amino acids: CASSVAGRNTGELFF.

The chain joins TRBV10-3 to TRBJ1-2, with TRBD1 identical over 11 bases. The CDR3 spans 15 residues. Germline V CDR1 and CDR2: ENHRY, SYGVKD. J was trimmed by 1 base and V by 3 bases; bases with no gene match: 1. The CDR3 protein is CAISDGTGGNYGYTF. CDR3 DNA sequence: TGTGCCATCAGTGATGGGACAGGGGGTAACTATGGCTACACCTTC.

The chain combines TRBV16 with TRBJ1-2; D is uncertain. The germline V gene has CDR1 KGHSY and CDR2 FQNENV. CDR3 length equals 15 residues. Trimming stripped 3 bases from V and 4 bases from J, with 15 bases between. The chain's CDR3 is CASSHLWEVTYGYTF. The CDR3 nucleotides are TGTGCCAGCAGCCATTTATGGGAGGTTACCTATGGCTACACCTTC.

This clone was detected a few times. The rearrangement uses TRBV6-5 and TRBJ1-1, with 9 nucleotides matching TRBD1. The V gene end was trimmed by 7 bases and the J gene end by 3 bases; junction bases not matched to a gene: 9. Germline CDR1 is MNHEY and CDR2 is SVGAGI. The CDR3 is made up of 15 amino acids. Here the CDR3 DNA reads TGTGCCAGCAAATCGGACAGGGGCCCTGACACTGAAGCTTTCTTT. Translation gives CASKSDRGPDTEAFF.

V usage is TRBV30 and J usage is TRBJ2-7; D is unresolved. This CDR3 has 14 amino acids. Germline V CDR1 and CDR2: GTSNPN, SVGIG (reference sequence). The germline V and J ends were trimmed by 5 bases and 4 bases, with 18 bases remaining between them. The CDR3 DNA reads TGTGCCTGGGGGATCGGAATGGGCTTATACGAGCAGTACTTC. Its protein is CAWGIGMGLYEQYF.

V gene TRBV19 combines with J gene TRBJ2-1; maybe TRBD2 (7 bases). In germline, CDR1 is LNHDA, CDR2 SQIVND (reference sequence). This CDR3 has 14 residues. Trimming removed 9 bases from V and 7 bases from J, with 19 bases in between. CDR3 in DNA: TGTGCCAGCCGTCACGGGGGGCCAGGTAATGAGCAGTTCTTC. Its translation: CASRHGGPGNEQFF.

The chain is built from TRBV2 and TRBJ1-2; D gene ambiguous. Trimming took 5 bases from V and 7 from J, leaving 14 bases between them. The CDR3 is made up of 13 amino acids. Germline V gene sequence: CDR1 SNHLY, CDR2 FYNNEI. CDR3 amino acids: CASSSRGIGGYTF. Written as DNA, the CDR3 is TGTGCCAGCAGTTCCAGAGGGATCGGTGGCTACACCTTC.

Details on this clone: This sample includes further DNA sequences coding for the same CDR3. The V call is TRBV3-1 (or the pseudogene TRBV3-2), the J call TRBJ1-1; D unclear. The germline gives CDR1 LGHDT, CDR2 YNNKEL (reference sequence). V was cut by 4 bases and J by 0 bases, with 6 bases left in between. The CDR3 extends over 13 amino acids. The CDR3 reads CASSRTVNTEAFF. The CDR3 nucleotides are TGTGCCAGCAGCCGAACGGTGAACACTGAAGCTTTCTTT.

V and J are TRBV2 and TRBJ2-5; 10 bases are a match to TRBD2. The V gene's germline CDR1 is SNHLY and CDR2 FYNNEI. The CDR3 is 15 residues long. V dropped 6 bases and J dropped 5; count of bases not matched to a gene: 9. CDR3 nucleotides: TGTGCCAGCAGGAAAGCGGGGGGGCCTAAGGAGACCCAGTACTTC. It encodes CASRKAGGPKETQYF.

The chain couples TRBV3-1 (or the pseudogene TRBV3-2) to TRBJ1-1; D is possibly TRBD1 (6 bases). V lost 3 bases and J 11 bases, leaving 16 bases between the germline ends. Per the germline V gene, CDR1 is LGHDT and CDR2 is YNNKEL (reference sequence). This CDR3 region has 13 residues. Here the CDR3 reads CASSQTTGRGAFF. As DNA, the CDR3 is TGTGCCAGCAGCCAGACAACAGGGAGAGGCGCTTTCTTT.

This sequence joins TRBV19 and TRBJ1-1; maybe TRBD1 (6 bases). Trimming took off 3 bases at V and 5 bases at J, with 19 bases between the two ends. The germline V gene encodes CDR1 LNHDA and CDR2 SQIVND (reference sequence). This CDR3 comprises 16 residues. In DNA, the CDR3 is TGTGCCAGTAGTATTTCCCGACAGGTCGGATGGACTGAAGCTTTCTTT. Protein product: CASSISRQVGWTEAFF.

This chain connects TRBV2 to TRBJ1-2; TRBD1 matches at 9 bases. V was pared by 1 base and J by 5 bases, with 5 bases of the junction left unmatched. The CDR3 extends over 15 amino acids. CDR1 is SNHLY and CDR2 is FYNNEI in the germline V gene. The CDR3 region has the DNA TGTGCCAGCAGTGAAGGACAGGGGGAGTGGTATGGCTACACCTTC. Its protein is CASSEGQGEWYGYTF.

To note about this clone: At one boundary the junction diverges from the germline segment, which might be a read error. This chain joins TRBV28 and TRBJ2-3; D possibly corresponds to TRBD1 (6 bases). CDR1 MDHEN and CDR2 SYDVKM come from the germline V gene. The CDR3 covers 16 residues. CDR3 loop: CVSSSPRTEYTDTQYF. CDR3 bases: TGTGTCAGCAGTTCCCCACGGACAGAGTACACAGATACGCAGTATTTT.

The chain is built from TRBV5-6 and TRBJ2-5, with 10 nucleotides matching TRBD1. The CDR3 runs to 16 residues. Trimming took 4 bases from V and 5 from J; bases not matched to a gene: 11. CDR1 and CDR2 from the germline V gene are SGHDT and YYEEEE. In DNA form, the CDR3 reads TGTGCCAGCAGCCTCGCCGGGACAGGGGTAGGGGAGACCCAGTACTTC. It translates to CASSLAGTGVGETQYF.

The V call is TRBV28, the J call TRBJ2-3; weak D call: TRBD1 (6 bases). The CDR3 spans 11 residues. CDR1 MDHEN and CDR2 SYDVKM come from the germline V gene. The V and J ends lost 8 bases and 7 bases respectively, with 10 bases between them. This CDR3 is CASYREHTQYF. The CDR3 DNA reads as TGTGCCAGCTACAGGGAGCATACGCAGTATTTT.

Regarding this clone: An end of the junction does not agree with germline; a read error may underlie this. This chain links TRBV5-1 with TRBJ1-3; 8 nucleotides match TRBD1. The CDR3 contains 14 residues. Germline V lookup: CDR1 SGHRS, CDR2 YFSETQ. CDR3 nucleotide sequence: TGCGCCAGCAGTTTGGACAGGGCCGGAAACACCATATATTTT. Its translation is CASSLDRAGNTIYF.

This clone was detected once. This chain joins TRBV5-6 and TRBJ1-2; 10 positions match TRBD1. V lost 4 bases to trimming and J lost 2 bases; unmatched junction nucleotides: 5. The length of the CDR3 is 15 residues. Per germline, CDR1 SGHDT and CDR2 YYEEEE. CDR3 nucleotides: TGTGCCAGCAGCATGGACAGGGGGTGGAACTATGGCTACACCTTC. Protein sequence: CASSMDRGWNYGYTF.

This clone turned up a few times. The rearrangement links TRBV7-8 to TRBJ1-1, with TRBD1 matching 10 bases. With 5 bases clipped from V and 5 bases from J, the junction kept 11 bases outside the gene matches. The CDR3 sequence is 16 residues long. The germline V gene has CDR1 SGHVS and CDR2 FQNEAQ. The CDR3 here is CASSQRQGAVGTEAFF. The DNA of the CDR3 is TGTGCCAGCAGCCAACGACAGGGGGCCGTGGGGACTGAAGCTTTCTTT.

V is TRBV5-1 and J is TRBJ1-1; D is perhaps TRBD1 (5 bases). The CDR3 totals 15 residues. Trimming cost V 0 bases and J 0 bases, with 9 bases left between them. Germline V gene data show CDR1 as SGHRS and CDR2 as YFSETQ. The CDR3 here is CASSLARQLNTEAFF. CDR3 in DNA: TGCGCCAGCAGCTTGGCTAGACAGTTGAACACTGAAGCTTTCTTT. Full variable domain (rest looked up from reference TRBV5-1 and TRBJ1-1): KAGVTQTPRYLIKTRGQQVTLSCSPISGHRSVSWYQQTPGQGLQFLFEYFSETQRNKGNFPGRFSGRQFSNSRSEMNVSTLELGDSALYLCASSLARQLNTEAFFGQGTRLTVV.

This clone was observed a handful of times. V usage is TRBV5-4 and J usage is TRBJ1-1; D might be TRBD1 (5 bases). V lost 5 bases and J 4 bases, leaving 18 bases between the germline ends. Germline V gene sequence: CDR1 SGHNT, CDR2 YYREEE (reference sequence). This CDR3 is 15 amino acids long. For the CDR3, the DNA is TGTGCCAGCAGTAACACGAAGGGGTGGGTCACTGAAGCTTTCTTT. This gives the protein CASSNTKGWVTEAFF.

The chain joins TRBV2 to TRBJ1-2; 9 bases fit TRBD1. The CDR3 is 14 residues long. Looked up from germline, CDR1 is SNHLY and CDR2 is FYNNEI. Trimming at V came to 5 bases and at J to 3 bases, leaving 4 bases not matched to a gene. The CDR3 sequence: CASSRDREYYGYTF. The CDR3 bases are TGTGCCAGCAGTAGGGACAGGGAGTACTATGGCTACACCTTC.

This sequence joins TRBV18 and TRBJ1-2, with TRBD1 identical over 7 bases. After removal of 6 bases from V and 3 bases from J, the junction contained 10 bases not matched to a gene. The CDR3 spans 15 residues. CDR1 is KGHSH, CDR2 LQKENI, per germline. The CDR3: CASSKSAGGDYGYTF. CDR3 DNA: TGTGCCAGCTCCAAGTCGGCAGGGGGAGACTATGGCTACACCTTC.

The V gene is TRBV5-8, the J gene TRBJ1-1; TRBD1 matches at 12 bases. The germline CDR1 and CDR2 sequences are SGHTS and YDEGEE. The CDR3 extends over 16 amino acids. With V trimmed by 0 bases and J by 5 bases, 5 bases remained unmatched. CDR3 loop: CASSLEGQGAGTEAFF. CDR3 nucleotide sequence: TGTGCCAGCAGCTTGGAGGGACAGGGGGCTGGTACTGAAGCTTTCTTT.